The T cell receptor (beta chain) described here comes from a study of molecular identifiers for immune sequencing clone quantification (dated by TCRdb to about 2018). As for the study more broadly: For a replicate experiment, the RNA from either 20,000 or 100,000 naive CD8 T cells was divided into five aliquots, and four of those aliquots went on to sequencing. The study was a methods study using CD8 T cells to benchmark molecular-identifier clustering-based TCR repertoire sequencing (MIDCIRS) and TCR RNA copy counting.

Turning to this clonotype: Its antigen has not been determined. A read error may produce the germline difference seen at one junction end.

The library was generated by PCR. The sequencer listed for this sample is NextSeq 500. Bulk TCR libraries were made following a previously described method, with the TCR primers given in Table S5. Total RNA was purified with the Qiagen AllPrep DNA/RNA kit. Reads from multiple sequencing runs of the same library were pooled before analysis. Turning to the authors' computational methods: Reads were retained only if their TCR constant sequence matched exactly, and those retained reads were trimmed to 150 nt and grouped according to their 12-nt molecular barcodes. Reads inside each barcode group were sub-clustered using a 15% Levenshtein threshold, and a quality-weighted consensus sequence was constructed for each RNA molecule. Non-functional sequences were excluded, and lower-count sequences lying one edit away from another sequence were also excluded. Based on a fit of two negative binomial distributions, barcode sub-clusters having less than 20% of the maximum read count were discarded. TCRdb reworked the public reads: Q25 trimming with fastp, MiXCR clone assembly, productive beta chains retained. CDR3 protein sequences are deduplicated, and each keeps its most common genes and DNA. TCRdb's processing, not the authors' own work, is the source of the V and J calls. The sample includes some 680,000 distinct CDR3 sequences, with over 25% observed a single time. Jointly, the top ten make up 0.78% of the sample.

The CDR3 sequence holds 15 residues, the cysteine and phenylalanine included. Only the CDR3 portion is preserved as DNA: 45 bases, with reading frame beginning at the first base. CDR1 and CDR2, per the germline V gene (reference sequence), are LNHDA and SQIVND. The paper's findings and limits, for the study overall: In CMV-specific effector cells, clones with more than 20 RNA copies contained over 99% of molecules, whereas in naive cells such clones contained under 1% of molecules. Even against a background of 800,000 to 1,000,000 naive CD8 T cells, spiked-in Jurkat TCR RNA amounting to a single cell's worth was reported to be detectable. About three recovered TCR RNA copies per cell were obtained by modeling, versus roughly 10 by digital PCR, implying a capture efficiency of about 30%. The sizes of highly expanded clones could end up underestimated when identical TCR molecules share a barcode. When barcode sub-clustering was omitted, TCR diversity was inflated by chimeric consensus sequences, with chimeras reaching as high as 47%. Spiked-in Jurkat TCR RNA (approximately eleven copies' worth), which is not part of the donor repertoire, was contained in the naive libraries.

Libraries of naive CD8 T cells were built from around 20,000 to 1,000,000 sorted cells, with 10%, 30% or 50% of the purified RNA used. On a BD FACSAria II, naive CD8 T cells were FACS-sorted as CD8+CD4-CCR7+CD45RA+ and collected into RLT Plus buffer. To test detection sensitivity, Jurkat RNA equal to 9 to 10 TCR copies was added to samples of 20,000-1,000,000 naive CD8 T cells. Enrichment of CD8 T cells was performed with RosetteSep CD8+ T Cell Enrichment Cocktail and Ficoll-Paque, after which ACK red cell lysis was carried out. Specimen: naive CD8+ T cells from blood, with Jurkat cell RNA spiked in. The cell subset or site label, read with the paper, signifies: FACS-sorted CD8+CD4-CCR7+CD45RA+ naive T cells. Recombination connected TRBV19 to TRBJ2-1, with 13 junctional bases fitting TRBD2. The TCR comes from a human donor in good health. Some libraries in this study had Jurkat cell RNA spiked in. The CDR3 reads CASSTSGGAYYEQFF. The nucleotides are TGCGCCAGTAGTACTAGCGGGGGGGCGTACTATGAGCAGTTCTTC.